The rows below give T cell receptor beta chains drawn from one sample of a study of T cells in Graves' hyperthyroidism and ophthalmopathy. Each CDR3 protein is one row after TCRdb ran MiXCR on the multiplex PCR reads. Among 300,000 to 400,000 distinct CDR3 sequences listed, 18% were seen once. What was sequenced was blood. These receptors all come from a man in his late teens or twenties with Graves' ophthalmopathy. Each CDR3 is given with its conserved first and last residue. Each record gives: D gene, V gene, clone size, J gene, CDR3 DNA, CDR3 protein. D genes are given only for firm matches. Rows may omit the clone size; those that give it use once, few, many or a size class.

.	TRBV7-9	many	TRBJ1-2	TGTGCCAGCAGCTTAGGGAGGGAGAGGTATAACTATGGCTACACCTTC	CASSLGRERYNYGYTF
.	TRBV6-1	many	TRBJ1-1	TGTGCCAGCAGTTCGCCGGGACCGAACACTGAAGCTTTCTTT	CASSSPGPNTEAFF
.	TRBV28	many	TRBJ2-6	TGTGCCAGCACTGGTGGGGCCAACGTCCTGACTTTC	CASTGGANVLTF
TRBD2	TRBV7-9	.	TRBJ2-1	TGTGCCAGCAGGAGCTTTAGCGGGGGCGACTACAATGAGCAGTTCTTC	CASRSFSGGDYNEQFF
.	TRBV3-1	many	TRBJ2-7	TGTGCCAGCAGCCAAGAGGATGCCAGCCCTAGGGAGCAGTACTTC	CASSQEDASPREQYF
TRBD1	TRBV27	many	TRBJ1-6	TGTGCCAGCAGTTTCCAGGGGGGACGTTCACCCCTCCACTTT	CASSFQGGRSPLHF
TRBD1	TRBV2	many	TRBJ1-6	TGTGCCAGCGGAGGACAGGAGAATTCACCCCTCCACTTT	CASGGQENSPLHF
.	TRBV27	many	TRBJ2-3	TGTGCCAGCAGCGATCTGGGAAGGGGAGGACGCACAGATACGCAGTATTTT	CASSDLGRGGRTDTQYF
TRBD2	TRBV13	.	TRBJ2-2	TGTGCCAGCAGCTTAGGCCTAGCGGATAACACCGGGGAGCTGTTTTTT	CASSLGLADNTGELFF
.	TRBV10-3	few	TRBJ1-1	TGTGCCTCTACACCCGGGGCAGGGACCTTGAACACTGAAGCTTTCTTT	CASTPGAGTLNTEAFF
.	TRBV11-2	.	TRBJ2-1	TGTGCCAGCAGCTCACCTACAGGTAGCTCCTACAATGAGCAGTTCTTC	CASSSPTGSSYNEQFF
.	TRBV20-1	many	TRBJ2-7	TGCAGTGCTCCCTTGGCGGGCGAGCAGTACTTC	CSAPLAGEQYF
.	TRBV6-1	few	TRBJ1-5	TGTGCCAGCAGTGTCAGGGCCTATAGCAATCAGCCCCAGCATTTT	CASSVRAYSNQPQHF
.	TRBV12-3/TRBV12-4	.	TRBJ1-6	TGTGCCAGCAGTTCCCCCCCCCCCCTCTCACCCCTCCACTTT	CASSSPPPLSPLHF
.	TRBV18	.	TRBJ1-2	TGTGCCAGCTCACCAATGACAGAGCATAACTATGGCTACACCTTC	CASSPMTEHNYGYTF